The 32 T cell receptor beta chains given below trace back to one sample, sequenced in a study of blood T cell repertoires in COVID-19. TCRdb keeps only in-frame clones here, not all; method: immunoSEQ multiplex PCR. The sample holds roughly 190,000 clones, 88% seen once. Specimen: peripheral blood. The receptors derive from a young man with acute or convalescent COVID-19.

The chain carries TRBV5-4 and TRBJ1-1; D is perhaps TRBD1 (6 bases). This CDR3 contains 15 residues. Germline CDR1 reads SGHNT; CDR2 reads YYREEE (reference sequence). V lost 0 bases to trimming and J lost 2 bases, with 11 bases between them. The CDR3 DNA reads TGTGCCAGCAGCTTGGCAACAGGGACCAACACTGAAGCTTTCTTT. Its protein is CASSLATGTNTEAFF.

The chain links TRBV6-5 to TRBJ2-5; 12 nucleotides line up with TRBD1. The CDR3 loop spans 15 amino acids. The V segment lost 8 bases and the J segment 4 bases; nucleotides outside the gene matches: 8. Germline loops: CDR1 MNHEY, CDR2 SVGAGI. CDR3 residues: CASSSGTGGGETQYF. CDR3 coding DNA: TGTGCCAGCTCTTCCGGGACAGGGGGCGGAGAGACCCAGTACTTC.

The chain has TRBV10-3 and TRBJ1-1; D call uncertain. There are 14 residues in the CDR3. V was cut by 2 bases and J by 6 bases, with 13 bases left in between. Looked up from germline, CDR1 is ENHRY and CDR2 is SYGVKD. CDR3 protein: CAISEGPEIPEAFF. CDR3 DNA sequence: TGTGCCATCAGTGAGGGCCCCGAAATTCCTGAAGCTTTCTTT.

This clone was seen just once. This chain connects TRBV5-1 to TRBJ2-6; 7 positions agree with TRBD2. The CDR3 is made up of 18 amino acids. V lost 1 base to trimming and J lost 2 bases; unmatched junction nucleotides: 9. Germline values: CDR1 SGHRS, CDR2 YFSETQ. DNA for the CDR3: TGCGCCAGCAGCTTGTTACCAGCGGGGAACCCTGGGGCCAACGTCCTGACTTTC. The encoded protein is CASSLLPAGNPGANVLTF.

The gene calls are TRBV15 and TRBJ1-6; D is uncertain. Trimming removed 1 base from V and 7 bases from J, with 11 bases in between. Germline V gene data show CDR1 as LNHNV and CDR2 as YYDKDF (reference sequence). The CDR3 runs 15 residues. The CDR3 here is CATSRVGIKNSPLHF. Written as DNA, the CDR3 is TGTGCCACCAGCAGAGTCGGGATTAAAAATTCACCCCTCCACTTT.

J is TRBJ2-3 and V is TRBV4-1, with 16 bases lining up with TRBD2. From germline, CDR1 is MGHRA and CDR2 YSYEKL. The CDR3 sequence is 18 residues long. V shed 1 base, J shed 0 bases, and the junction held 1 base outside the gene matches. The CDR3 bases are TGCGCCAGCAGCCAAGTGGGACTAGCGGGGGGGAGCACAGATACGCAGTATTTT. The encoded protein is CASSQVGLAGGSTDTQYF.

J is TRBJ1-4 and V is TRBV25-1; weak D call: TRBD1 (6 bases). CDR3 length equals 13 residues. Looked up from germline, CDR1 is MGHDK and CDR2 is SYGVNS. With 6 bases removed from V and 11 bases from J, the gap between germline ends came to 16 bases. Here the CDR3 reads CASSRRTVDKLFF. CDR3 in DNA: TGTGCCAGCAGCAGACGGACAGTCGATAAACTGTTTTTT.

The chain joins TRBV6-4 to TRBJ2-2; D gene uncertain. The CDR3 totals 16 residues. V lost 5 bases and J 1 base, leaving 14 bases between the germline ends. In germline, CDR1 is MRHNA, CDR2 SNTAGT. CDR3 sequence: CASSRVPFLNTGELFF. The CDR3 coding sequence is TGTGCCAGCAGTCGAGTCCCGTTTTTGAACACCGGGGAGCTGTTTTTT.

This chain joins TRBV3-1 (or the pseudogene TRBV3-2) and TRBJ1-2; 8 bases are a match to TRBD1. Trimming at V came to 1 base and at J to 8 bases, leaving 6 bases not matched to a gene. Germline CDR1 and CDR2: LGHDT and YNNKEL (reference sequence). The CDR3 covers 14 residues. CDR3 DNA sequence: TGTGCCAGCAGCCAAGCGGCAGGGGGCATAGGCTACACCTTC. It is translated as CASSQAAGGIGYTF.

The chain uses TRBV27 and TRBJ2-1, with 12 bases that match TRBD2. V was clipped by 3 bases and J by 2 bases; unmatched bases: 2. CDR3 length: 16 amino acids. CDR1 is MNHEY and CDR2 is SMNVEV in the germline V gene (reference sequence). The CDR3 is CASSFLAGGAYNEQFF. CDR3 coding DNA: TGTGCCAGCAGTTTTCTAGCGGGAGGGGCCTACAATGAGCAGTTCTTC.

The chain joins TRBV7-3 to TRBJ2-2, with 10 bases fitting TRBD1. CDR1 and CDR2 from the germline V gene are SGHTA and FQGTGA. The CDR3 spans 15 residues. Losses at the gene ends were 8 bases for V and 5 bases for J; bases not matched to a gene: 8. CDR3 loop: CASSTDRGGTGELFF. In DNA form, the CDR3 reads TGTGCCAGCTCAACGGACAGGGGGGGAACCGGGGAGCTGTTTTTT.

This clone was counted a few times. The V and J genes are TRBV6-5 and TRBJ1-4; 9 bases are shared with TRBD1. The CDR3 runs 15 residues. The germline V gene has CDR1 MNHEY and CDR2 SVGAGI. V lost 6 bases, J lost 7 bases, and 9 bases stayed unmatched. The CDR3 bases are TGTGCCAGCAGGAACGGACAGGGGCAGATTGAAAAACTGTTTTTT. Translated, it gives CASRNGQGQIEKLFF.

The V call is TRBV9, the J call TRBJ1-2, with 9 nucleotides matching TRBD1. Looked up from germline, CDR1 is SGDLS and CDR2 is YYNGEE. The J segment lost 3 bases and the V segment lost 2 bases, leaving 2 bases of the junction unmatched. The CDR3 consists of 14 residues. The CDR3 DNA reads TGTGCCAGCAGCGTTACAGGGGGCTACTATGGCTACACCTTC. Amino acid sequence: CASSVTGGYYGYTF.

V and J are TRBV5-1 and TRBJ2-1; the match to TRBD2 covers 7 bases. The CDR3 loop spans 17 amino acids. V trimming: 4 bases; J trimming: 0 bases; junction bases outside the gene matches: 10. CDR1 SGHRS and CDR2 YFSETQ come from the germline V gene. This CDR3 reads CASSIRAGSNSYNEQFF. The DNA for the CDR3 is TGCGCCAGCAGCATTCGAGCGGGATCAAACTCCTACAATGAGCAGTTCTTC. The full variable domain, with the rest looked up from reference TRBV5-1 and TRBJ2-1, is KAGVTQTPRYLIKTRGQQVTLSCSPISGHRSVSWYQQTPGQGLQFLFEYFSETQRNKGNFPGRFSGRQFSNSRSEMNVSTLELGDSALYLCASSIRAGSNSYNEQFFGPGTRLTVL.

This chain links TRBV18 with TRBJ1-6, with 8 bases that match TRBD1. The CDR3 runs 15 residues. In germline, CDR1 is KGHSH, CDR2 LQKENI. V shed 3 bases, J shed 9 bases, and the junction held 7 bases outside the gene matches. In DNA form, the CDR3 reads TGTGCCAGCTCACCGGGCAGGGGGCGGGTTTCACCCCTCCACTTT. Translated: CASSPGRGRVSPLHF.

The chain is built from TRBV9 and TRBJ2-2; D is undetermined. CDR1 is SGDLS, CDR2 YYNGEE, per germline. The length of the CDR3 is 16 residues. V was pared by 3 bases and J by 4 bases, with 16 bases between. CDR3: CASSATTLQSTGELFF. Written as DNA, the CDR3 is TGTGCCAGCAGCGCCACGACTCTTCAAAGCACCGGGGAGCTGTTTTTT.

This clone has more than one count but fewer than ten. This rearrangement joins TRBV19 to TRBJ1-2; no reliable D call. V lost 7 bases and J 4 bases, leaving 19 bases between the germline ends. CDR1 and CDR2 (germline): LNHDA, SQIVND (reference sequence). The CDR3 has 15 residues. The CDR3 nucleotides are TGTGCCAGTACTACTCAGGCCCGAACGTCCTATGGCTACACCTTC. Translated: CASTTQARTSYGYTF.

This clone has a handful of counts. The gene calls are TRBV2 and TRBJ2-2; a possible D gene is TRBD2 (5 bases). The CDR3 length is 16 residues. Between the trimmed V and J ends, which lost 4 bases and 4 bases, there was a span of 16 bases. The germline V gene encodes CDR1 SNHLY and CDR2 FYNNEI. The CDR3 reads CASSVNLVGLTGELFF. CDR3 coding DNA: TGTGCCAGCAGTGTAAATTTGGTTGGACTCACCGGGGAGCTGTTTTTT.

The DNA for the CDR3 is TGCGCCAGCAGCTTGGGCCCTGGGACAGCGATAAACACCATATATTTT. The encoded protein is CASSLGPGTAINTIYF. J is TRBJ1-3 and V is TRBV5-1, with 7 bases matching TRBD1. Germline CDR1 SGHRS, CDR2 YFSETQ. V was pared by 0 bases and J by 6 bases, with 9 bases of the junction left unmatched. This CDR3 comprises 16 residues. Combining the CDR3 with reference TRBV5-1 and TRBJ1-3 gives the whole variable domain KAGVTQTPRYLIKTRGQQVTLSCSPISGHRSVSWYQQTPGQGLQFLFEYFSETQRNKGNFPGRFSGRQFSNSRSEMNVSTLELGDSALYLCASSLGPGTAINTIYFGEGSWLTVV.

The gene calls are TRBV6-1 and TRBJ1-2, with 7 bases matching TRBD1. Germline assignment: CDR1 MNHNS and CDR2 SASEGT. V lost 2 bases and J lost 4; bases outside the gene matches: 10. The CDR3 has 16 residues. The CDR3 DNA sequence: TGTGCCAGCAGTGAACCCGGTGAGGGGGCTGGCTATGGCTACACCTTC. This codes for CASSEPGEGAGYGYTF.

The DNA for the CDR3 is TGTGCCAGCAGACGGACAGGGGGAAATTCACCCCTCCACTTT. Amino acid sequence: CASRRTGGNSPLHF. This chain connects TRBV6-5 to TRBJ1-6; TRBD1 aligns across 10 bases. Germline-derived CDR1 and CDR2 are MNHEY and SVGAGI. The CDR3 covers 14 residues. V dropped 6 bases and J dropped 7; count of bases not matched to a gene: 3.

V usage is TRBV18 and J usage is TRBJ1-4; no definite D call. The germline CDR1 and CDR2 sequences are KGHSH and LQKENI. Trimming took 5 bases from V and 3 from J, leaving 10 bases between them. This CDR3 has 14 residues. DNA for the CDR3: TGTGCCAGCTCAAAGACCGCGGCTAATGAAAAACTGTTTTTT. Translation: CASSKTAANEKLFF. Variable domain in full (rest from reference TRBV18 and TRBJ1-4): NAGVMQNPRHLVRRRGQEARLRCSPMKGHSHVYWYRQLPEEGLKFMVYLQKENIIDESGMPKERFSAEFPKEGPSILRIQQVVRGDSAAYFCASSKTAANEKLFFGSGTQLSVL.

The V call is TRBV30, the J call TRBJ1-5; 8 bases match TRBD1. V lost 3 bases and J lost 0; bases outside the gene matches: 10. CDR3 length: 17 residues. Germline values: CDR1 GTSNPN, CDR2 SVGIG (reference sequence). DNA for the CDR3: TGTGCCTGGAGCGAAGGGACAGGTCTACATAGCAATCAGCCCCAGCATTTT. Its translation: CAWSEGTGLHSNQPQHF.

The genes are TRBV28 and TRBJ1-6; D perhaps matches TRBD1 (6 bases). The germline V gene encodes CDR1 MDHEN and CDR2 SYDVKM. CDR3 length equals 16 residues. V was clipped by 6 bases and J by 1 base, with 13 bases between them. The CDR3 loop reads CASREGGTSYNSPLHF. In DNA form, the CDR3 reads TGTGCCAGCAGGGAAGGGGGTACGTCCTATAATTCACCCCTCCACTTT.

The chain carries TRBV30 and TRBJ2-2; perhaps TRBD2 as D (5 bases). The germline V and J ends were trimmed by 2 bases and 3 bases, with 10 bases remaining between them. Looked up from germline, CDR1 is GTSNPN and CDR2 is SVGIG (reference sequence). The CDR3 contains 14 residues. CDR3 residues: CAWSKRLYTGELFF. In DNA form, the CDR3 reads TGTGCCTGGAGTAAGCGGCTTTACACCGGGGAGCTGTTTTTT. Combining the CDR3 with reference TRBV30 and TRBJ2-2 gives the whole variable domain SQTIHQWPATLVQPVGSPLSLECTVEGTSNPNLYWYRQAAGRGLQLLFYSVGIGQISSEVPQNLSASRPQDRQFILSSKKLLLSDSGFYLCAWSKRLYTGELFFGEGSRLTVL.

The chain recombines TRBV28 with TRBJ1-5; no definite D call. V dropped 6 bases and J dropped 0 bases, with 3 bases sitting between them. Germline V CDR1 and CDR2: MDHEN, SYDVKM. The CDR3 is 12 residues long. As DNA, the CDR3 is TGTGCCAGCAGACTTAGCAATCAGCCCCAGCATTTT. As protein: CASRLSNQPQHF.

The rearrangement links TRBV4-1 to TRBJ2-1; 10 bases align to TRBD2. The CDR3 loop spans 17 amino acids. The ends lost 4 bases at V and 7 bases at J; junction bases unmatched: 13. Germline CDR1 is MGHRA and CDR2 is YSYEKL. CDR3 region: CASSPPPGAGGLNEQFF. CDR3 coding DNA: TGCGCCAGCAGCCCACCCCCCGGAGCGGGGGGGCTTAATGAGCAGTTCTTC.

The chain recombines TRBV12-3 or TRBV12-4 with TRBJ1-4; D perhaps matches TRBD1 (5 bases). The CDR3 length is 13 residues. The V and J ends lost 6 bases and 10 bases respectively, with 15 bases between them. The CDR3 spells CASSQTSQGKLFF. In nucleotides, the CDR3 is TGTGCCAGCAGCCAAACATCTCAGGGAAAACTGTTTTTT.

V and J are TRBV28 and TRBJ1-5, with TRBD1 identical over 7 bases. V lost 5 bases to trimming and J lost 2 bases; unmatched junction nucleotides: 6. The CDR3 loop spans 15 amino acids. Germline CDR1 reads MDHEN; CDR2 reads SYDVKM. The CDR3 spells CASSVRQGGNQPQHF. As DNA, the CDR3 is TGTGCCAGCAGTGTAAGACAGGGAGGCAATCAGCCCCAGCATTTT.

CDR3 sequence reads: CASSPRDTALGYGYTF. The DNA of the CDR3 is TGTGCCAGCTCGCCCCGGGACACCGCCCTGGGCTATGGCTACACCTTC. The V gene is TRBV18, the J gene TRBJ1-2, with D perhaps TRBD1 (6 bases). Germline-derived CDR1 and CDR2 are KGHSH and LQKENI. Trimming took off 6 bases at V and 4 bases at J, with 21 bases between the two ends. This CDR3 has 16 residues.

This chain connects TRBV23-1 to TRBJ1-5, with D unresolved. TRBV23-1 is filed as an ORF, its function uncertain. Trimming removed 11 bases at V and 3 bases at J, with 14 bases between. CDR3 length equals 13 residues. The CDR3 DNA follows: TGCGCCTCAAATCGGGGAGTCAATCAGCCCCAGCATTTT. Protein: CASNRGVNQPQHF.

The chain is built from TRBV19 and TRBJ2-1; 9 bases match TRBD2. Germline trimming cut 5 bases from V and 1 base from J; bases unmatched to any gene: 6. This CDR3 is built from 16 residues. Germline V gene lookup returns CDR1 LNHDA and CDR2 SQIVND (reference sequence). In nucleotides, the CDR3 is TGTGCCAGTAGTCGGAGCGGGGGGAGGTCCTACAATGAGCAGTTCTTC. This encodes CASSRSGGRSYNEQFF.